The 16 T cell receptor beta chains below were found in one sample sequenced in a study of T cell clones after liver transplantation. Some clones are missing from TCRdb's copy, which holds only in-frame ones; the method was immunoSEQ multiplex PCR. Of 70,000 to 85,000 clones in the sample, 80% are singletons; the top ten hold 0.6%. Sequencing used CD4+ T cells from blood, obtained before liver transplant. The source is a human donor who received a liver transplant.

The chain employs TRBV27 and TRBJ2-1; 11 bases line up with TRBD2. The CDR3 is 18 residues long. Germline CDR1 MNHEY, CDR2 SMNVEV (reference sequence). Losses at the gene ends were 4 bases for V and 3 bases for J; bases not matched to a gene: 11. CDR3 sequence (DNA): TGTGCCAGCAGTTCAAGGCGTAGCGGGAGGGCCCTCTACAATGAGCAGTTCTTC. This sequence encodes CASSSRRSGRALYNEQFF.

This chain uses TRBV29-1 with TRBJ2-3, with 11 bases lining up with TRBD2. The germline gives CDR1 SQVTM, CDR2 ANQGSEA. The CDR3 totals 15 residues. The trim removed 3 bases at V and 3 bases at J, leaving 5 bases unmatched. CDR3 DNA sequence: TGCAGCGTTGAGGTAGCTAGCGGGAGGACAGATACGCAGTATTTT. It encodes CSVEVASGRTDTQYF.

The table lists this clone with a count of one. The chain recombines TRBV12-2 with TRBJ2-3; the table's D call, TRBD2, has no DNA check behind it. TRBV12-2 is classified as a pseudogene. The CDR3 sequence is 14 residues long. The CDR3 DNA reads as TGTGCAAGTCGCTTATTTCTACGCGGGAGGGCGCCGGATTTT. Translating gives CASRLFLRGRAPDF.

The chain couples TRBV23-1 to TRBJ2-7; TRBD2 might be the D (6 bases). TRBV23-1 has ORF status, its function being uncertain. Trimming removed 0 bases from V and 2 bases from J, with 11 bases in between. The CDR3 has 15 amino acids. The CDR3, as DNA: TGCGCCAGCAGTCAATCGGGGGGACCCGCCTACGAGCAGTACTTC. It codes for CASSQSGGPAYEQYF.

The CDR3 is CASSLGGPDTQYF. As DNA, the CDR3 is TGTGCCAGCAGCTTAGGGGGTCCGGATACGCAGTATTTT. The V and J genes are TRBV7-9 and TRBJ2-3; D gene unclear. The CDR3 is 13 amino acids. Germline V gene data show CDR1 as SEHNR and CDR2 as FQNEAQ (reference sequence). Deletions cut 1 base from V and 6 bases from J, with 8 bases between.

This clone was seen a few times. The chain carries TRBV10-3 and TRBJ2-7, with 8 bases aligning to TRBD1. This CDR3 comprises 15 residues. V shed 2 bases, J shed 2 bases, and the junction held 5 bases outside the gene matches. Per the germline V gene, CDR1 is ENHRY and CDR2 is SYGVKD. The CDR3 region has the DNA TGTGCCATCAGTGAGCCGGGGACAGGCGCCTACGAGCAGTACTTC. Its protein is CAISEPGTGAYEQYF.

The chain uses TRBV9 and TRBJ2-1; 7 bases align to TRBD1. This CDR3 is 14 amino acids long. Unmatched junction bases numbered 3, after V lost 2 bases and J lost 4 bases. Germline CDR1 SGDLS, CDR2 YYNGEE. CDR3: CASSVQGQYNEQFF. CDR3 nucleotide sequence: TGTGCCAGCAGCGTGCAGGGACAGTACAATGAGCAGTTCTTC.

This clone has a handful of counts. The V call is TRBV11-1, the J call TRBJ1-2; D is unclear. The CDR3 loop spans 12 amino acids. Trimming pared 4 bases from V and 5 bases from J, leaving 8 bases between. Per germline, CDR1 SGHAT and CDR2 FQDESV (reference sequence). The CDR3 DNA reads as TGTGCCAGCAGCTGGGGAGGATATGGCTACACCTTC. It translates to CASSWGGYGYTF. The full variable domain, rest sourced from reference TRBV11-1 and TRBJ1-2, is EAEVAQSPRYKITEKSQAVAFWCDPISGHATLYWYRQILGQGPELLVQFQDESVVDDSQLPKDRFSAERLKGVDSTLKIQPAELGDSAMYLCASSWGGYGYTFGSGTRLTVV.

The rearrangement joins TRBV10-3 to TRBJ1-2; 8 bases line up with TRBD1. V lost 2 bases to trimming and J lost 0 bases; unmatched junction nucleotides: 5. This CDR3 region has 16 residues. The germline CDR1 and CDR2 sequences are ENHRY and SYGVKD. This chain's CDR3 is CAISEGRGLPNYGYTF. The CDR3 DNA follows: TGTGCCATCAGTGAGGGCAGGGGGCTTCCTAACTATGGCTACACCTTC.

The chain combines TRBV6-1 with TRBJ2-5, with D perhaps being TRBD1 or TRBD2 (6 bases each). The tail of the sequence fits TRBJ2-7 better, so the J call may be wrong. The CDR3 runs to 13 residues. Germline CDR1 and CDR2: MNHNS and SASEGT. This chain's CDR3 is CASSGRGAYEQYF. In DNA, the CDR3 is TGTGCCAGCAGTGGGAGGGGGGCCTACGAGCAGTACTTC.

The gene calls are TRBV5-1 and TRBJ2-6; D tentatively fits TRBD1 or TRBD2 (5 bases each). CDR1 is SGHRS, CDR2 YFSETQ, per germline. The CDR3 is 16 amino acids. V lost 4 bases and J lost 0, with 11 bases in between. The CDR3: CASSNGATSGANVLTF. The CDR3 coding sequence is TGCGCCAGCAGCAACGGGGCTACCTCTGGGGCCAACGTCCTGACTTTC.

This chain joins TRBV15 and TRBJ2-7, with 9 bases lining up with TRBD2. This CDR3 contains 16 residues. The germline V gene encodes CDR1 LNHNV and CDR2 YYDKDF (reference sequence). V shed 0 bases, J shed 2 bases, and the junction held 5 bases outside the gene matches. The CDR3 is CATSREVSSGTYEQYF. The CDR3 DNA is TGTGCCACCAGCAGAGAGGTTTCTAGCGGGACCTACGAGCAGTACTTC.

The gene calls are TRBV7-2 and TRBJ2-3, with 11 bases fitting TRBD2. Germline V CDR1 and CDR2: SGHTA, FQGNSA. The J segment lost 6 bases and the V segment lost 6 bases, leaving 8 bases of the junction unmatched. The CDR3 has 15 residues. CDR3 nucleotide sequence: TGTGCCAGCAGGAGTAGCGGGAGGGCCTTCGATACGCAGTATTTT. This codes for CASRSSGRAFDTQYF.

This clone was observed once. The chain carries TRBV28 and TRBJ1-1; 8 nucleotides agree with TRBD1. V gave up 5 bases and J gave up 1 base; unmatched junction bases: 3. CDR1 MDHEN and CDR2 SYDVKM come from the germline V gene. The CDR3 has 14 amino acids. CDR3 DNA sequence: TGTGCCAGCAGTCCCGGACAGGGGAACACTGAAGCTTTCTTT. This gives the protein CASSPGQGNTEAFF.

This rearrangement joins TRBV27 to TRBJ2-6, with D possibly matching TRBD1 (6 bases). The CDR3 is 18 residues long. V lost 6 bases to trimming and J lost 2 bases, with 20 bases between them. Germline lookup yields CDR1 MNHEY and CDR2 SMNVEV (reference sequence). CDR3 amino acids: CASSPLLRGFAGANVLTF. The CDR3 nucleotides are TGTGCCAGCAGCCCCCTCCTCAGGGGATTTGCTGGGGCCAACGTCCTGACTTTC. The complete variable domain, with remaining parts taken from reference TRBV27 and TRBJ2-6, reads EAQVTQNPRYLITVTGKKLTVTCSQNMNHEYMSWYRQDPGLGLRQIYYSMNVEVTDKGDVPEGYKVSRKEKRNFPLILESPSPNQTSLYFCASSPLLRGFAGANVLTFGAGSRLTVL.

This sequence joins TRBV27 and TRBJ2-1, with 8 bases lining up with TRBD2. Unmatched junction bases numbered 6, after V lost 6 bases and J lost 2 bases. The CDR3 totals 15 residues. The germline gives CDR1 MNHEY, CDR2 SMNVEV (reference sequence). The CDR3 is CASRPQRETYNEQFF. CDR3 nucleotides: TGTGCCAGCAGGCCCCAGCGGGAGACCTACAATGAGCAGTTCTTC.